This TCR beta chain was documented in a study of Ad26.COV2.S vaccination and SARS-CoV-2 variants. Overall study context: The study gave Ad26.COV2.S intramuscularly, once or twice 56 days apart. Findings of the study overall: Reports say spike-specific CD8+ and CD4+ T cell responses covered substantial breadth after vaccination. In TCR breadth and depth analyses, total T cell responses may have been underestimated. Non-spike TCR breadth showed similarity between vaccine and placebo recipients.

V was cut by 1 base and J by 7 bases, with 8 bases left in between. Germline V CDR1 and CDR2: MNHEY, SMNVEV (reference sequence). This CDR3 comprises 13 residues. Described treatment: 15 to 20 received Ad26.COV2.S at low or high dose, single or two shots; about five received placebo; per-sample allocation not given. The samples date from day 63 after the first vaccine or placebo injection. The table came from immunoSEQ multiplex PCR; TCRdb's copy has only in-frame clones and leaves some out. The table lists fewer than 800,000 clones, 80% to 90% of them singletons, with over 1.3% in the top ten. Of note for this clone: Its antigen is currently unknown.

This receptor was taken from a person between 18 and 59 years old who received the Ad26.COV2.S COVID-19 vaccine or a placebo. The rearrangement uses TRBV27 and TRBJ2-1; a weak D match, TRBD2 (6 bases). The starting material was peripheral blood, obtained in a trial of Ad26.COV2.S vaccine versus placebo. CDR3 sequence (DNA): TGTGCCAGCAGTTTATGGGGGACTAATGAGCAGTTCTTC. It specifies CASSLWGTNEQFF.